This note documents a single T cell receptor (beta chain) sequence. Its antigen is not identified. The data originate from a study of Ad26.COV2.S vaccination and SARS-CoV-2 variants. Overall study findings and caveats: Vaccinated individuals (as opposed to placebo recipients) had higher spike-specific TCR breadth. Assessments of TCR breadth and depth may have underestimated the total T cell responses.

Treatment here: around 19 received Ad26.COV2.S at low or high dose, single or two shots; about 5 received placebo; per-sample allocation not given. Collection of the samples took place on day 63 after the first injection of vaccine or placebo. The shot given was an Ad26 vector that makes Wuhan-strain SARS-CoV-2 spike. Generated by immunoSEQ multiplex PCR, the TCRdb table keeps only in-frame clones and is missing some. The profile shows 350,000 to 500,000 clones, around nine tenths of them singletons. The clonotype was recovered from a person aged 18-60 years who received the Ad26.COV2.S COVID-19 vaccine or a placebo. Here the sequenced sample was peripheral blood, taken in a trial of Ad26.COV2.S vaccine versus placebo.

DNA of the CDR3: TGTGCCAGCAGCAAAGTGGAGGGATCAGTATCGAGAGGCTACACCTTC. Translating gives CASSKVEGSVSRGYTF. This chain connects TRBV21-1 to TRBJ1-2. TRBV21-1 has pseudogene status. This CDR3 has 16 residues.